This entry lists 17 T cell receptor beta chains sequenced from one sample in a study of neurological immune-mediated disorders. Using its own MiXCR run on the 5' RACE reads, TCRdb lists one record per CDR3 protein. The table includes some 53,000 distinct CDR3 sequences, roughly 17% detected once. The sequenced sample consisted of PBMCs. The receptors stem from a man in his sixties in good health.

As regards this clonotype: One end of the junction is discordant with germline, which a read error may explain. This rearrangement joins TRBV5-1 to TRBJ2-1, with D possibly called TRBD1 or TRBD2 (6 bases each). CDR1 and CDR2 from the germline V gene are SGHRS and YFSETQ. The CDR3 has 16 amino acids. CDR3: CASILGGGTLVGEQFF. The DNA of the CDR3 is TGCGCCAGCATCTTGGGGGGCGGGACTCTCGTAGGGGAGCAGTTCTTC. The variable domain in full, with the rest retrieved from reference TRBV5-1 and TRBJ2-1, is KAGVTQTPRYLIKTRGQQVTLSCSPISGHRSVSWYQQTPGQGLQFLFEYFSETQRNKGNFPGRFSGRQFSNSRSEMNVSTLELGDSALYLCASILGGGTLVGEQFFGPGTRLTVL.

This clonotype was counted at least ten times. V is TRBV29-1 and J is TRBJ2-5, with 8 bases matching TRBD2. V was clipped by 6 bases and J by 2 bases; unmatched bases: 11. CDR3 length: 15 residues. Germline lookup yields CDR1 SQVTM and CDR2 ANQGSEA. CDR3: CSVGGGGLRQETQYF. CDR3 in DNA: TGCAGCGTCGGGGGGGGAGGGCTAAGACAAGAGACCCAGTACTTC.

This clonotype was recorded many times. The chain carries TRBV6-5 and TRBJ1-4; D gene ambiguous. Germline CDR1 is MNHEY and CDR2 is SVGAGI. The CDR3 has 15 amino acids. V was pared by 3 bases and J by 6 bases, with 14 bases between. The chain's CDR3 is CASSYSEGNHEKLFF. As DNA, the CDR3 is TGTGCCAGCAGTTATTCGGAAGGAAATCATGAAAAACTGTTTTTT.

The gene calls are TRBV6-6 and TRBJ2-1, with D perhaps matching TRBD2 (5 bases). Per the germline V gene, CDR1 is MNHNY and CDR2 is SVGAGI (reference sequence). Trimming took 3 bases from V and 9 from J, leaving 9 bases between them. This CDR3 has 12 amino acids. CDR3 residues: CASSYWSGEQFF. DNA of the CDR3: TGTGCCAGCAGTTATTGGAGCGGTGAGCAGTTCTTC.

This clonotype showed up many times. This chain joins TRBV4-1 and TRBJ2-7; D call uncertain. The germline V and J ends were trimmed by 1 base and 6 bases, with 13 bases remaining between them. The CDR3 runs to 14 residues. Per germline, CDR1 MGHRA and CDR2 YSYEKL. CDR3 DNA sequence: TGCGCCAGCAGCCAAGCCCCCTGGCCCTCCGAGCAGTACTTC. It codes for CASSQAPWPSEQYF.

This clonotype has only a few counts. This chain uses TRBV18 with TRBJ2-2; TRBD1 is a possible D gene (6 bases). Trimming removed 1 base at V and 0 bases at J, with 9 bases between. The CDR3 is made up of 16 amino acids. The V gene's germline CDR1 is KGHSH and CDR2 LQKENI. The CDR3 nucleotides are TGTGCCAGCTCACCACTAGGGACACCGAACACCGGGGAGCTGTTTTTT. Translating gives CASSPLGTPNTGELFF.

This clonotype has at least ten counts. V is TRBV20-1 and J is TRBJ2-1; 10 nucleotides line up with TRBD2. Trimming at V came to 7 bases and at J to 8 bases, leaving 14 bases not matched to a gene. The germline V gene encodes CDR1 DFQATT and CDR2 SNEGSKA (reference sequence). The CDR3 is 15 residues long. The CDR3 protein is CSVLLGTSVGDEQFF. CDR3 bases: TGCAGTGTTCTACTCGGGACTAGCGTTGGCGATGAGCAGTTCTTC.

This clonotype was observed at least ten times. The CDR3 loop reads CASSELAGSYNEQFF. The CDR3 DNA is TGTGCCAGCAGCGAACTAGCGGGATCCTACAATGAGCAGTTCTTC. The V gene is TRBV9, the J gene TRBJ2-1, with 10 bases fitting TRBD2. Germline-derived CDR1 and CDR2 are SGDLS and YYNGEE. CDR3 length equals 15 residues. V lost 3 bases and J lost 1; bases outside the gene matches: 1. The variable domain in full, completed from reference TRBV9 and TRBJ2-1, reads DSGVTQTPKHLITATGQRVTLRCSPRSGDLSVYWYQQSLDQGLQFLIQYYNGEERAKGNILERFSAQQFPDLHSELNLSSLELGDSALYFCASSELAGSYNEQFFGPGTRLTVL.

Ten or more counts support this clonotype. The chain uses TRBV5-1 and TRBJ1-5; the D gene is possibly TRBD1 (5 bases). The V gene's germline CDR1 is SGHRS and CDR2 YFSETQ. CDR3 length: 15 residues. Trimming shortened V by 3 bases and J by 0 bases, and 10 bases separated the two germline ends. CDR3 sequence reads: CASSWTPYSNQPQHF. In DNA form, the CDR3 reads TGCGCCAGCAGCTGGACACCTTATAGCAATCAGCCCCAGCATTTT.

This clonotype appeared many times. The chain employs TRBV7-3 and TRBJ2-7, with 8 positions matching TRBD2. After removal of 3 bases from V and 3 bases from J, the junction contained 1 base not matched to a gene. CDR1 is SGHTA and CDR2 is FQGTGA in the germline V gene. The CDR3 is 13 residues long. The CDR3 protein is CASSLAGGYEQYF. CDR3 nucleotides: TGTGCCAGCAGCTTGGCGGGAGGCTACGAGCAGTACTTC.

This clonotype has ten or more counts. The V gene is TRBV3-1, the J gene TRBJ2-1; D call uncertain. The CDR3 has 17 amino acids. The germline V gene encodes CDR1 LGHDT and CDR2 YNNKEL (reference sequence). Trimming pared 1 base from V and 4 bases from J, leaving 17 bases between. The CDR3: CASSQGPSRTLYNEQFF. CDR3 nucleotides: TGTGCCAGCAGCCAAGGCCCCTCTAGGACCTTATACAATGAGCAGTTCTTC.

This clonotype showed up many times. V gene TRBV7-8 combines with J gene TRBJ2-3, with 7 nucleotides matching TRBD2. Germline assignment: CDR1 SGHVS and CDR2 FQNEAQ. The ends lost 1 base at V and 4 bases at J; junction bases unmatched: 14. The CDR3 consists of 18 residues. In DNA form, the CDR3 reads TGTGCCAGCAGCTTAGGAGGAGCCGGCGGGAGTGTGGCAGATACGCAGTATTTT. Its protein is CASSLGGAGGSVADTQYF.

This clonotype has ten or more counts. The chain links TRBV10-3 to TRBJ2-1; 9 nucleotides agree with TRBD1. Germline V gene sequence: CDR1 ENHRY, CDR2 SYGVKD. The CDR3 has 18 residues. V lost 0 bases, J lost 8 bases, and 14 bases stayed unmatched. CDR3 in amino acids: CAISESTGTGPSRDEQFF. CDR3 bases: TGTGCCATCAGTGAGTCGACCGGGACAGGGCCTAGTAGGGATGAGCAGTTCTTC.

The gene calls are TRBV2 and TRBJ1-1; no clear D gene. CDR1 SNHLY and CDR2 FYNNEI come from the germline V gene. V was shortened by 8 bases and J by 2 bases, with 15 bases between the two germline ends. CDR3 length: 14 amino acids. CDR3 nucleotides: TGTGCCAGCTACCCCATGTCCAGTAACACTGAAGCTTTCTTT. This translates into CASYPMSSNTEAFF.

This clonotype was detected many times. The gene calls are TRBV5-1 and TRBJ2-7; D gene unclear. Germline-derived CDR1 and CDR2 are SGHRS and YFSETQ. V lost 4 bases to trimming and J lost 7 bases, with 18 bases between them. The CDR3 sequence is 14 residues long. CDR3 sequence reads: CASSPTSRPGEQYF. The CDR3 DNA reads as TGCGCCAGCAGCCCTACGTCAAGACCCGGGGAGCAGTACTTC. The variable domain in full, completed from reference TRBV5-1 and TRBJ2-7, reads KAGVTQTPRYLIKTRGQQVTLSCSPISGHRSVSWYQQTPGQGLQFLFEYFSETQRNKGNFPGRFSGRQFSNSRSEMNVSTLELGDSALYLCASSPTSRPGEQYFGPGTRLTVT.

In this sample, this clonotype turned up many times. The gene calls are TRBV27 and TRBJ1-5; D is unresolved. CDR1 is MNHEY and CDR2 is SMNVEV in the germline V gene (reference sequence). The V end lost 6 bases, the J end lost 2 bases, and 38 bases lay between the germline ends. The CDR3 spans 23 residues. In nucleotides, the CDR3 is TGTGCCAGCAGAACGGTTTTCTCTGGACCGGTAGAGATATTGGCTCAGGGCAATCAGCCCCAGCATTTT. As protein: CASRTVFSGPVEILAQGNQPQHF.

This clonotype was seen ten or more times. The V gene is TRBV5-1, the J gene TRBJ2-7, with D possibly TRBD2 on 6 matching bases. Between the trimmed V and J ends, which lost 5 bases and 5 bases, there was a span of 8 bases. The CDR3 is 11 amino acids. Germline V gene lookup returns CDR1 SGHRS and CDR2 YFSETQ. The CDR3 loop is CASSGGNEQYF. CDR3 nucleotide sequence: TGCGCCAGCAGTGGCGGGAACGAGCAGTACTTC. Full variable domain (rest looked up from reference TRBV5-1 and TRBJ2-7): KAGVTQTPRYLIKTRGQQVTLSCSPISGHRSVSWYQQTPGQGLQFLFEYFSETQRNKGNFPGRFSGRQFSNSRSEMNVSTLELGDSALYLCASSGGNEQYFGPGTRLTVT.